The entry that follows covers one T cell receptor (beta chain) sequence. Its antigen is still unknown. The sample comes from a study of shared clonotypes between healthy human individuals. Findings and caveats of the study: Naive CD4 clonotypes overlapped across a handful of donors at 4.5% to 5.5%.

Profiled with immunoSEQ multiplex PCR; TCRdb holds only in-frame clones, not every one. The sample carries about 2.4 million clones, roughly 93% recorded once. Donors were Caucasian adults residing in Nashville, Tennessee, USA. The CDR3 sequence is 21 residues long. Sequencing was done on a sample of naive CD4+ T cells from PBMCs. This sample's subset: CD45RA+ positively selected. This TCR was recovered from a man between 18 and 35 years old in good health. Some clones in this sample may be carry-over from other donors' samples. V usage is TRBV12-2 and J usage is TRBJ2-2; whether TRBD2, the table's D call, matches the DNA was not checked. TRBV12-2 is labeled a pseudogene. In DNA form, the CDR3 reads TGTGCAAGTCGCTTAGCGCAACCGGGACTAGCGGGAGGGCCTGCCACCGGGGAGCTGTTTTTT. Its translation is CASRLAQPGLAGGPATGELFF.